This TCR beta chain was identified in a study of blood T cell repertoires in COVID-19. Method: immunoSEQ multiplex PCR; TCRdb's copy keeps in-frame clones and lacks some. The repertoire holds some 150,000 clones, with about four fifths as singletons. This CDR3 is built from 15 residues. Germline V gene sequence: CDR1 SGHTA, CDR2 FQGNSA. J gave up 6 bases and V 1 base, and 1 base lay outside the gene matches. The rearrangement links TRBV7-2 to TRBJ1-6, with TRBD1 identical over 9 bases. This clonotype originated in a woman aged 55-69 years with acute or convalescent COVID-19. The sample taken for sequencing was peripheral blood. CDR3: CASSLGDRVNSPLHF. The CDR3 DNA follows: TGTGCCAGCAGCTTAGGGGACAGGGTTAATTCACCCCTCCACTTT.